The 31 T cell receptor beta chains below come from one sample, sequenced in a study of OX40 agonist ivuxolimab in advanced cancers. The protocol was immunoSEQ multiplex PCR, while the TCRdb copy is restricted to in-frame clones and leaves out a portion. Among 69,000 or so clones listed, 85% to 90% were seen once. This specimen was CD4+ or CD8+ T cells sorted from blood, taken in a trial of the OX40 agonist ivuxolimab. The source of these receptors is an adult with an advanced solid tumor such as melanoma, head and neck, liver or kidney cancer.

This clone has just one count. V is TRBV7-9 and J is TRBJ1-2; 10 bases align to TRBD1. V gave up 6 bases and J gave up 8 bases; unmatched junction bases: 15. Germline V lookup: CDR1 SEHNR, CDR2 FQNEAQ (reference sequence). CDR3 length: 16 amino acids. The chain's CDR3 is CASSPGTGVESSGYTF. The CDR3 DNA reads TGTGCCAGCAGTCCCGGGACAGGGGTTGAGAGTTCGGGCTACACCTTC.

The rearrangement links TRBV25-1 to TRBJ1-4; unclear D gene. The CDR3 consists of 16 residues. V was trimmed by 3 bases and J by 4 bases, leaving 15 bases between them. Germline V gene data show CDR1 as MGHDK and CDR2 as SYGVNS. Here the CDR3 DNA reads TGTGCCAGCAGTGAGCAGGATTGGAGGAGTAATGAAAAACTGTTTTTT. Protein product: CASSEQDWRSNEKLFF.

The chain has TRBV2 and TRBJ1-1; no firm D call. CDR1 and CDR2 from the germline V gene are SNHLY and FYNNEI. The CDR3 contains 12 residues. Trimming removed 3 bases at V and 0 bases at J, with 2 bases between. In DNA, the CDR3 is TGTGCCAGCAGTGAGGTGAACACTGAAGCTTTCTTT. It codes for CASSEVNTEAFF.

The chain recombines TRBV6-1 with TRBJ2-7; D may be TRBD1 or TRBD2 (6 bases each). The V gene lost 1 base and the J gene lost 4 bases, with 11 bases spanning the gap. This CDR3 has 14 amino acids. Germline CDR1 and CDR2: MNHNS and SASEGT. The CDR3: CASSEGQGRYEQYF. The CDR3 DNA reads as TGTGCCAGCAGTGAAGGGCAGGGGAGGTACGAGCAGTACTTC.

This clone was detected once. The chain employs TRBV27 and TRBJ1-6; 9 positions match TRBD1. V lost 0 bases and J lost 9; bases outside the gene matches: 6. The CDR3 consists of 16 residues. The germline V gene has CDR1 MNHEY and CDR2 SMNVEV (reference sequence). CDR3 amino acids: CASSLSTGGTGSPLHF. DNA of the CDR3: TGTGCCAGCAGTTTATCAACAGGGGGCACGGGTTCACCCCTCCACTTT.

The genes are TRBV18 and TRBJ2-7; 8 bases fit TRBD1. CDR3 length: 16 residues. Germline loops: CDR1 KGHSH, CDR2 LQKENI. Trimming at V came to 0 bases and at J to 0 bases, leaving 4 bases not matched to a gene. The CDR3 is CASSPPLGQASYEQYF. The DNA of the CDR3 is TGTGCCAGCTCACCACCCCTGGGACAGGCCTCCTACGAGCAGTACTTC. The variable domain in full, with the rest retrieved from reference TRBV18 and TRBJ2-7, is NAGVMQNPRHLVRRRGQEARLRCSPMKGHSHVYWYRQLPEEGLKFMVYLQKENIIDESGMPKERFSAEFPKEGPSILRIQQVVRGDSAAYFCASSPPLGQASYEQYFGPGTRLTVT.

CDR3 residues: CASSSLWTGGITDTQYF. CDR3 bases: TGTGCCAGCAGTTCTCTATGGACAGGGGGCATTACAGATACGCAGTATTTT. The gene calls are TRBV27 and TRBJ2-3, with TRBD1 matching over 11 bases. Trimming at V came to 4 bases and at J to 3 bases, leaving 9 bases not matched to a gene. CDR3 length equals 17 residues. Per the germline V gene, CDR1 is MNHEY and CDR2 is SMNVEV (reference sequence).

V is TRBV13 and J is TRBJ1-5, with no clear D. Germline V gene sequence: CDR1 PRHDT, CDR2 FYEKMQ (reference sequence). CDR3 length: 12 residues. Trimming stripped 0 bases from V and 5 bases from J, with 2 bases between. The CDR3 DNA sequence: TGTGCCAGCAGCTTAGGGGATCAGCCCCAGCATTTT. This encodes CASSLGDQPQHF.

The rearrangement uses TRBV6-5 and TRBJ2-1; a weak D match, TRBD2 (6 bases). This CDR3 spans 14 amino acids. The V and J ends lost 8 bases and 8 bases respectively, with 19 bases between them. The germline V gene encodes CDR1 MNHEY and CDR2 SVGAGI. For the CDR3, the DNA is TGTGCCAGCGGATTTGAGCGGGTGGCAGATGAGCAGTTCTTC. Amino acid sequence: CASGFERVADEQFF.

CDR3 bases: TGTGCCAGCAGTTTAGGACTGTCGAACACTGAAGCTTTCTTT. It is translated as CASSLGLSNTEAFF. V usage is TRBV6-5 and J usage is TRBJ1-1; no definite D call. Germline values: CDR1 MNHEY, CDR2 SVGAGI. The V end lost 4 bases, the J end lost 1 base, and 10 bases lay between the germline ends. The CDR3 has 14 residues.

In this sample, this clone turned up once. The chain carries TRBV4-1 and TRBJ2-4, with D uncertain. The CDR3 runs to 16 residues. V dropped 0 bases and J dropped 4 bases, with 13 bases sitting between them. The germline V gene encodes CDR1 MGHRA and CDR2 YSYEKL. The CDR3 reads CASSQDLVGQKNIQYF. The CDR3 coding sequence is TGCGCCAGCAGCCAAGATCTGGTCGGGCAGAAAAACATTCAGTACTTC.

The chain carries TRBV7-9 and TRBJ2-7; the match to TRBD1 covers 7 bases. V gave up 5 bases and J gave up 3 bases; unmatched junction bases: 4. Germline values: CDR1 SEHNR, CDR2 FQNEAQ (reference sequence). The CDR3 has 13 residues. This CDR3 is CASSPDRYYEQYF. CDR3 sequence (DNA): TGTGCCAGCAGCCCGGACAGGTACTACGAGCAGTACTTC.

The V call is TRBV7-2, the J call TRBJ2-2, with unresolved D. The germline gives CDR1 SGHTA, CDR2 FQGNSA. V gave up 3 bases and J gave up 6 bases, with 5 bases separating them. CDR3 size: 12 residues. This CDR3 reads CASSLVSGELFF. CDR3 nucleotides: TGTGCCAGCAGCTTGGTTTCCGGGGAGCTGTTTTTT.

CDR3 in amino acids: CASSELLTNTEAFF. CDR3 DNA sequence: TGTGCCAGCAGTGAATTGTTAACGAACACTGAAGCTTTCTTT. The chain employs TRBV6-1 and TRBJ1-1, with unresolved D. The germline V and J ends were trimmed by 2 bases and 1 base, with 8 bases remaining between them. The CDR3 length is 14 residues. Germline V gene data show CDR1 as MNHNS and CDR2 as SASEGT.

The rearrangement links TRBV27 to TRBJ1-1; D ambiguous. The CDR3 is made up of 13 amino acids. V gave up 8 bases and J gave up 1 base, with 11 bases separating them. CDR1 MNHEY and CDR2 SMNVEV come from the germline V gene (reference sequence). The CDR3 coding sequence is TGTGCCAGCGGTCTAGGGAGGAACACTGAAGCTTTCTTT. Protein: CASGLGRNTEAFF.

This clone was detected a few times. The rearrangement links TRBV29-1 to TRBJ2-7; 8 bases map to TRBD1. Germline V gene sequence: CDR1 SQVTM, CDR2 ANQGSEA. The CDR3 totals 15 residues. V lost 1 base and J lost 4; bases outside the gene matches: 9. CDR3 coding DNA: TGCAGCGTTGAAGGGGGGACAGGCGGGGTATACGAGCAGTACTTC. This sequence encodes CSVEGGTGGVYEQYF.

The chain combines TRBV18 with TRBJ1-2; D uncertain. Trimming pared 1 base from V and 6 bases from J, leaving 6 bases between. From germline, CDR1 is KGHSH and CDR2 LQKENI. This CDR3 is 12 amino acids long. The CDR3 protein is CASSPRGNGYTF. DNA of the CDR3: TGTGCCAGCTCACCACGAGGTAATGGCTACACCTTC. Full variable domain (outside the CDR3, taken from reference TRBV18 and TRBJ1-2): NAGVMQNPRHLVRRRGQEARLRCSPMKGHSHVYWYRQLPEEGLKFMVYLQKENIIDESGMPKERFSAEFPKEGPSILRIQQVVRGDSAAYFCASSPRGNGYTFGSGTRLTVV.

The chain joins TRBV19 to TRBJ2-1; 9 bases agree with TRBD1. The CDR3 totals 15 residues. The J segment lost 3 bases and the V segment lost 8 bases, leaving 8 bases of the junction unmatched. Germline lookup yields CDR1 LNHDA and CDR2 SQIVND (reference sequence). The CDR3 sequence: CASGTGTGFYNEQFF. In DNA, the CDR3 is TGTGCCAGTGGGACCGGGACAGGGTTCTACAATGAGCAGTTCTTC.

The chain links TRBV12-5 to TRBJ1-5, with D possibly TRBD1 on 5 matching bases. The germline CDR1 and CDR2 sequences are LGHNT and FRNRAP. The CDR3 consists of 13 residues. The V gene lost 3 bases and the J gene lost 6 bases, with 9 bases spanning the gap. CDR3 DNA sequence: TGTGCTAGTGGTTTTTCAGGGATTCAGCCCCAGCATTTT. This codes for CASGFSGIQPQHF.

CDR3: CASSLSIGQGNSPLHF. The CDR3 DNA is TGTGCCAGCAGTTTATCGATCGGACAGGGTAATTCACCCCTCCACTTT. V and J are TRBV27 and TRBJ1-6, with 8 bases fitting TRBD1. V lost 0 bases, J lost 6 bases, and 4 bases stayed unmatched. Germline lookup yields CDR1 MNHEY and CDR2 SMNVEV (reference sequence). This CDR3 has 16 amino acids.

CDR3 in amino acids: CASSPTGRSGELFF. CDR3 DNA: TGTGCCAGCTCACCAACGGGGAGGTCCGGGGAGCTGTTTTTT. This rearrangement joins TRBV18 to TRBJ2-2, with D possibly TRBD2 on 6 matching bases. The CDR3 is 14 amino acids. Germline-derived CDR1 and CDR2 are KGHSH and LQKENI. The V end was cut by 2 bases, the J end by 6 bases, with 10 bases between.

The chain couples TRBV9 to TRBJ2-7; D may correspond to TRBD1 or TRBD2 (5 bases each). Germline lookup yields CDR1 SGDLS and CDR2 YYNGEE. This CDR3 has 15 residues. The germline V and J ends were trimmed by 0 bases and 3 bases, with 13 bases remaining between them. Here the CDR3 DNA reads TGTGCCAGCAGCGTAGGAGGTGGTGGGGGCTACGAGCAGTACTTC. This codes for CASSVGGGGGYEQYF.

This clone was seen only once. The V gene is TRBV7-9, the J gene TRBJ2-1, with 9 bases identical to TRBD1. The CDR3 consists of 16 residues. Germline lookup yields CDR1 SEHNR and CDR2 FQNEAQ (reference sequence). Trimming removed 0 bases from V and 4 bases from J; junction bases left unmatched: 4. CDR3 sequence (DNA): TGTGCCAGCAGCTTAGCTCCGGGACAGGGTTACAATGAGCAGTTCTTC. It specifies CASSLAPGQGYNEQFF.

The V and J genes are TRBV27 and TRBJ1-5; 7 bases align to TRBD1. The germline gives CDR1 MNHEY, CDR2 SMNVEV (reference sequence). With V trimmed by 6 bases and J by 6 bases, 5 bases remained unmatched. This CDR3 region has 13 residues. The CDR3 sequence is CASSPTGIQPQHF. CDR3 DNA sequence: TGTGCCAGCAGCCCGACAGGGATTCAGCCCCAGCATTTT.

In its sample, this clone was seen a few times. The chain uses TRBV27 and TRBJ1-5, with TRBD1 identical over 8 bases. The CDR3 length is 16 residues. Losses at the gene ends were 8 bases for V and 0 bases for J; bases not matched to a gene: 9. Germline V gives CDR1 MNHEY, CDR2 SMNVEV (reference sequence). The CDR3, as DNA: TGTGCCAGCGGAAAACAGGGGGAATTTAGCAATCAGCCCCAGCATTTT. Amino acids: CASGKQGEFSNQPQHF.

The chain combines TRBV7-3 with TRBJ2-1; TRBD1 aligns across 8 bases. Unmatched junction bases numbered 5, after V lost 3 bases and J lost 4 bases. This CDR3 has 15 amino acids. The germline CDR1 and CDR2 sequences are SGHTA and FQGTGA. CDR3 DNA sequence: TGTGCCAGCAGCTTGGAACAGGGGGGATACAATGAGCAGTTCTTC. Protein product: CASSLEQGGYNEQFF. The whole variable domain, filled in from reference TRBV7-3 and TRBJ2-1, reads GAGVSQTPSNKVTEKGKYVELRCDPISGHTALYWYRQSLGQGPEFLIYFQGTGAADDSGLPNDRFFAVRPEGSVSTLKIQRTERGDSAVYLCASSLEQGGYNEQFFGPGTRLTVL.

The chain is built from TRBV9 and TRBJ1-2; no clear D. With 0 bases removed from V and 6 bases from J, the gap between germline ends came to 9 bases. The CDR3 runs 13 residues. Germline values: CDR1 SGDLS, CDR2 YYNGEE. The CDR3 is CASSVVPGNGYTF. Written as DNA, the CDR3 is TGTGCCAGCAGCGTAGTCCCCGGGAATGGCTACACCTTC.

The V and J genes are TRBV11-1 and TRBJ2-1; D remains ambiguous. The CDR3 spans 15 residues. Germline-derived CDR1 and CDR2 are SGHAT and FQDESV (reference sequence). With 4 bases removed from V and 0 bases from J, the gap between germline ends came to 10 bases. CDR3 in DNA: TGTGCCAGCAGCTCCACCCTTAGCTCCTACAATGAGCAGTTCTTC. Protein sequence: CASSSTLSSYNEQFF.

This clone was detected a few times. The rearrangement joins TRBV7-2 to TRBJ1-2; TRBD1 matches at 7 bases. This CDR3 is 13 amino acids long. Germline CDR1 SGHTA, CDR2 FQGNSA. The V gene end was trimmed by 7 bases and the J gene end by 7 bases; junction bases not matched to a gene: 9. The CDR3 region has the DNA TGTGCCAGCACCGCTTTAGGGGGCTCTGGCTACACCTTC. Translated, it gives CASTALGGSGYTF.

The genes are TRBV5-6 and TRBJ2-5, with a weak D call TRBD2 (5 bases). This CDR3 is 13 amino acids long. Germline V gene sequence: CDR1 SGHDT, CDR2 YYEEEE. V was clipped by 0 bases and J by 7 bases, with 10 bases between them. The CDR3 protein is CASSLGGMGTQYF. The CDR3 nucleotides are TGTGCCAGCAGCTTGGGAGGGATGGGGACCCAGTACTTC. The full variable domain, in which reference TRBV5-6 and TRBJ2-5 provide the parts outside the CDR3, is DAGVTQSPTHLIKTRGQQVTLRCSPKSGHDTVSWYQQALGQGPQFIFQYYEEEERQRGNFPDRFSGHQFPNYSSELNVNALLLGDSALYLCASSLGGMGTQYFGPGTRLLVL.

This clone came up once. The rearrangement links TRBV11-1 to TRBJ1-1, with a weak D call TRBD1 (6 bases). With 5 bases removed from V and 3 bases from J, the gap between germline ends came to 22 bases. The CDR3 length is 17 residues. The germline V gene encodes CDR1 SGHAT and CDR2 FQDESV (reference sequence). CDR3 in amino acids: CASSPLLWGRVDTEAFF. The CDR3 DNA is TGTGCCAGCAGCCCCCTTCTTTGGGGGCGCGTGGACACTGAAGCTTTCTTT.